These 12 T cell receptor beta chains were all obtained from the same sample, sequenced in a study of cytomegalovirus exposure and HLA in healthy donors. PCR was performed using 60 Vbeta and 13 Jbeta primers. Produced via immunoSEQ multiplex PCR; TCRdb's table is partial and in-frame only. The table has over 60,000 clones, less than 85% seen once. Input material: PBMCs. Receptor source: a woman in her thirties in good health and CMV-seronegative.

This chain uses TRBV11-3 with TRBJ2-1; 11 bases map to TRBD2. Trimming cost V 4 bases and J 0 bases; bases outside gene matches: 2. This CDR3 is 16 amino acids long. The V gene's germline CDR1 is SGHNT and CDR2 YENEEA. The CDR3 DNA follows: TGTGCCAGCAGCTCTAGCGGGAGGTTCTCCTACAATGAGCAGTTCTTC. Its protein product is CASSSSGRFSYNEQFF.

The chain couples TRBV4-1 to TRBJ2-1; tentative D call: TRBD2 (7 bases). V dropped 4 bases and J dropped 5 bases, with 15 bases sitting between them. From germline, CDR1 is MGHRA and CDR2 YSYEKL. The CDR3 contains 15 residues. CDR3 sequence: CASSPLGGLDNEQFF. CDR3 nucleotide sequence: TGCGCCAGCAGCCCCCTGGGGGGGCTCGACAATGAGCAGTTCTTC.

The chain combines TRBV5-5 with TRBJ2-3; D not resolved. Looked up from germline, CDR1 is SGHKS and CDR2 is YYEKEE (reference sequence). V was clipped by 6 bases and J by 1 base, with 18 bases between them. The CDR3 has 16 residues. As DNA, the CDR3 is TGTGCCAGCATTAATCTTACCGGGTCCGGCACAGATACGCAGTATTTT. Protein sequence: CASINLTGSGTDTQYF.

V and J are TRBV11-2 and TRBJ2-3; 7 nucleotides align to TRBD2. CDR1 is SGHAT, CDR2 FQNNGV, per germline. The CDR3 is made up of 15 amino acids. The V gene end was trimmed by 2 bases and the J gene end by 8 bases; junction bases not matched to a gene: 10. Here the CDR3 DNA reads TGTGCCAGCAGCTTAAGGGGCGGGACTACGGGTACGCAGTATTTT. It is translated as CASSLRGGTTGTQYF.

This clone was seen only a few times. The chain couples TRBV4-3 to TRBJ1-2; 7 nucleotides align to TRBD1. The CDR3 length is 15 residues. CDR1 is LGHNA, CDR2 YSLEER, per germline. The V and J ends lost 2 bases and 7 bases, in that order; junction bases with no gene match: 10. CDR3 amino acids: CASSQHYTGAGGYTF. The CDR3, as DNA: TGCGCCAGCAGCCAACATTACACAGGGGCTGGTGGCTACACCTTC.

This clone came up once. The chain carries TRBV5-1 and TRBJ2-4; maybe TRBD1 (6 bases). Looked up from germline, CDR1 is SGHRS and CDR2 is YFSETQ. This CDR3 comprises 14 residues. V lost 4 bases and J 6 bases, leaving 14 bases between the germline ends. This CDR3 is CASSLSGQLNIQYF. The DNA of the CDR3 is TGCGCCAGCAGCCTAAGCGGACAGTTAAACATTCAGTACTTC.

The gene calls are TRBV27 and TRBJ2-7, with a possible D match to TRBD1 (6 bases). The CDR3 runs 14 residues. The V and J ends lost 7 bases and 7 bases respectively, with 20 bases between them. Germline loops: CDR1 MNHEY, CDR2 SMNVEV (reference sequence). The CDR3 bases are TGTGCCAGCACGAGGGCAGGGGCTACTCGAGAGCAGTACTTC. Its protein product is CASTRAGATREQYF.

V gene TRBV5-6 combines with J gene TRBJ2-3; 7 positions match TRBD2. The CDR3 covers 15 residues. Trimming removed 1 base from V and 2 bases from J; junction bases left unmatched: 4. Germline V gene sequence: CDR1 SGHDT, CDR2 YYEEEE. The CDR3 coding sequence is TGTGCCAGCAGCTTGCTAGCGGTCCCCACAGATACGCAGTATTTT. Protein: CASSLLAVPTDTQYF.

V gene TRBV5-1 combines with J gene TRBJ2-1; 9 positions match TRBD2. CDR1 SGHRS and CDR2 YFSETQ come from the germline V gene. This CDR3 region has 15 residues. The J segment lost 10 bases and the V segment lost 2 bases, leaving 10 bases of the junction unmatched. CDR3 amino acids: CASSFSGRGIAEQFF. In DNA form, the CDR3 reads TGCGCCAGCAGCTTTAGCGGGAGAGGAATCGCGGAGCAGTTCTTC.

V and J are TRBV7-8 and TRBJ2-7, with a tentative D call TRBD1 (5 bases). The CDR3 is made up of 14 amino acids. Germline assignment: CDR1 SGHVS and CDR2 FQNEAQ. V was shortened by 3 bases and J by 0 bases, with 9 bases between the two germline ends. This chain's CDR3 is CASSFDSYSYEQYV. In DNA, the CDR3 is TGTGCCAGCAGCTTTGACAGCTACTCCTACGAGCAGTACGTC.

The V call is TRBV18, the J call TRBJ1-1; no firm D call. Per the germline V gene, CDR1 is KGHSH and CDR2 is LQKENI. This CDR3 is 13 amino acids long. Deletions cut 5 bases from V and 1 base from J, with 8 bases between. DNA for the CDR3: TGTGCCAGCTCAGGGCCCGCGAACACTGAAGCTTTCTTT. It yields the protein CASSGPANTEAFF.

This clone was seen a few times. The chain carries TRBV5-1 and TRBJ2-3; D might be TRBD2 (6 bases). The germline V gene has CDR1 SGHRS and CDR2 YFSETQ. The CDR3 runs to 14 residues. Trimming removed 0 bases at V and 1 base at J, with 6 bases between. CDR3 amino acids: CASSLGGGTDTQYF. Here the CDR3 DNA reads TGCGCCAGCAGCTTGGGGGGGGGCACAGATACGCAGTATTTT. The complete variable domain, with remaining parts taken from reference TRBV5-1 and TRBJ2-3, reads KAGVTQTPRYLIKTRGQQVTLSCSPISGHRSVSWYQQTPGQGLQFLFEYFSETQRNKGNFPGRFSGRQFSNSRSEMNVSTLELGDSALYLCASSLGGGTDTQYFGPGTRLTVL.